The table lists the clone carrying this TCR beta chain with a few counts. Its antigen is as yet unknown. Germline V gives CDR1 MNHEY, CDR2 SMNVEV (reference sequence). V lost 5 bases and J lost 4, with 6 bases in between. This CDR3 region has 13 residues. This entry belongs to a study of T cell repertoires in cytomegalovirus infection. Study at large: Public TCR beta signatures provided an indication of both CMV infection and a matching HLA type.

Using its own MiXCR run on the reads, TCRdb lists one record per CDR3 protein. The data show about 740,000 distinct CDR3 sequences, roughly 35% seen once. Findings and caveats of the study: Carriers of CMV plus the relevant HLA were identified by cumulative public TCR beta family frequency.

Sequencing was done on a sample of PBMCs. This rearrangement joins TRBV27 to TRBJ1-6, with D possibly TRBD1 on 5 matching bases. The receptor was derived from a human donor in good health (CMV status not recorded). Some clones in this sample may be carry-over from other donors' samples. CDR3 sequence: CASSDSYNSPLHF. The CDR3 DNA reads as TGTGCCAGCAGTGACAGTTATAATTCACCCCTCCACTTT.